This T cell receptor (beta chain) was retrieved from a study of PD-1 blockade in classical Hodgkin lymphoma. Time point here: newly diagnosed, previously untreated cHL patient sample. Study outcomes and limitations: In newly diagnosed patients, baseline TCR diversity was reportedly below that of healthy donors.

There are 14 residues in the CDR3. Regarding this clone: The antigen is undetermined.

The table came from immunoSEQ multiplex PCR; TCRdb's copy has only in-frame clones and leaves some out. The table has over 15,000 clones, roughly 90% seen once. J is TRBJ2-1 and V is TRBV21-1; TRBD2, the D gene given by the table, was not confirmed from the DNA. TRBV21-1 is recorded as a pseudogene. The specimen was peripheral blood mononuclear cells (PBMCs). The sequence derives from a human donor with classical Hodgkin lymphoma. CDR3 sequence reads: CASGGTSGYNEQFF. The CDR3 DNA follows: TGTGCCAGCGGCGGGACTAGCGGGTACAATGAGCAGTTCTTC.